These 11 T cell receptor beta chains originate from one sample sequenced in a study of blood T cell repertoires in COVID-19. Sequenced by immunoSEQ multiplex PCR; TCRdb stores in-frame clones only, minus some. The sample comprises roughly 120,000 clones, approximately 88% of which are singletons, and 0.83% rests with the top ten. The sample taken for sequencing was peripheral blood. These receptors were obtained from a woman in her 70s with acute or convalescent COVID-19.

The rearrangement uses TRBV2 and TRBJ1-2; 8 bases are shared with TRBD1. Germline CDR1 is SNHLY and CDR2 is FYNNEI. V was clipped by 7 bases and J by 3 bases; unmatched bases: 1. This CDR3 has 12 residues. The CDR3 protein is CASTDRDYGYTF. CDR3 sequence (DNA): TGTGCCAGCACGGACAGGGACTATGGCTACACCTTC.

The chain recombines TRBV5-1 with TRBJ2-3; a possible D gene is TRBD1 (6 bases). Trimming left V 4 bases short and J 2 bases short, with 14 bases between. CDR1 is SGHRS, CDR2 YFSETQ, per germline. The CDR3 totals 15 residues. CDR3 coding DNA: TGCGCCAGCAGCCTACAGGGATCAGTCACAGATACGCAGTATTTT. This codes for CASSLQGSVTDTQYF.

This chain links TRBV4-2 with TRBJ1-2, with a weak D call TRBD1 (5 bases). The CDR3 spans 14 residues. Germline V CDR1 and CDR2: LGHNA, YNFKEQ. Trimming cost V 1 base and J 8 bases, with 14 bases left between them. The CDR3 DNA sequence: TGTGCCAGCAGCCAAGTTCGGGACTTGGGAGGCTACACCTTC. It yields the protein CASSQVRDLGGYTF.

Regarding this clone: The sample holds other DNA sequences that translate to the same CDR3. The DNA of the CDR3 is TGTGCCACCAGTGACCCAGGGGGAGCGAACACCGGGGAGCTGTTTTTT. It specifies CATSDPGGANTGELFF. The rearrangement links TRBV24-1 to TRBJ2-2; 7 bases are shared with TRBD1. J was trimmed by 0 bases and V by 4 bases; bases with no gene match: 4. This CDR3 is built from 16 residues. CDR1 and CDR2 (germline): KGHDR, SFDVKD.

The CDR3 sequence: CASSQALWASGTYEQFF. In DNA, the CDR3 is TGTGCCAGCAGCCAAGCTCTTTGGGCTAGCGGGACTTATGAGCAGTTCTTC. The V call is TRBV3-1 (or the pseudogene TRBV3-2), the J call TRBJ2-1; 9 bases are a match to TRBD2. Trimming cost V 1 base and J 8 bases; bases outside gene matches: 12. Germline loops: CDR1 LGHDT, CDR2 YNNKEL (reference sequence). The CDR3 has 17 amino acids.

The chain recombines TRBV19 with TRBJ1-6, with 7 positions matching TRBD1. V was clipped by 7 bases and J by 8 bases; unmatched bases: 8. This CDR3 is built from 14 residues. From germline, CDR1 is LNHDA and CDR2 SQIVND (reference sequence). CDR3 nucleotides: TGTGCCAGTACCGCGACAGGGTGGGATTCACCCCTCCACTTT. This encodes CASTATGWDSPLHF.

The CDR3 DNA is TGTGCCAGTAGTATAACGGCGGGTAGGGTTTTGGGGGAGCTGTTTTTT. Amino acids: CASSITAGRVLGELFF. The chain carries TRBV19 and TRBJ2-2; D might be TRBD2 (5 bases). Trimming left V 2 bases short and J 8 bases short, with 18 bases between. The germline V gene has CDR1 LNHDA and CDR2 SQIVND (reference sequence). The CDR3 is 16 amino acids.

V gene TRBV3-1 (or the pseudogene TRBV3-2) combines with J gene TRBJ1-5; no firm D call. The germline V and J ends were trimmed by 1 base and 11 bases, with 12 bases remaining between them. Germline V lookup: CDR1 LGHDT, CDR2 YNNKEL (reference sequence). There are 13 residues in the CDR3. CDR3 sequence: CASSQVSQSAQHF. CDR3 sequence (DNA): TGTGCCAGCAGCCAAGTTAGCCAGTCGGCCCAGCATTTT.

This rearrangement joins TRBV21-1 to TRBJ2-3; TRBD2 was called by the table and not checked on the DNA. TRBV21-1 is a known pseudogene. The CDR3 contains 15 residues. The CDR3 sequence is CASSDPLGGTDTQYF. For the CDR3, the DNA is TGTGCCAGCAGCGACCCGTTGGGAGGCACAGATACGCAGTATTTT.

V is TRBV4-1 and J is TRBJ1-2; 8 bases line up with TRBD1. The CDR3 consists of 17 residues. The germline CDR1 and CDR2 sequences are MGHRA and YSYEKL. V was clipped by 3 bases and J by 0 bases; unmatched bases: 9. In DNA, the CDR3 is TGCGCCAGCAGCCACGGCCCGACAGGGGATTCTAACTATGGCTACACCTTC. Its protein is CASSHGPTGDSNYGYTF.

V gene TRBV30 combines with J gene TRBJ2-2, with D possibly being TRBD1 (7 bases). The CDR3 has 14 amino acids. The germline V and J ends were trimmed by 4 bases and 8 bases, with 17 bases remaining between them. Per the germline V gene, CDR1 is GTSNPN and CDR2 is SVGIG (reference sequence). CDR3 sequence (DNA): TGTGCCTGGAAGGGGGCGGGAACCTATGGGGAGCTGTTTTTT. Protein: CAWKGAGTYGELFF.